These 9 T cell receptor beta chains originate from one sample sequenced in a study of kidney transplant recipient with SARS-CoV-2 infection. From the reads, TCRdb called clonotypes with MiXCR, one entry per CDR3 protein. The repertoire holds 250,000 or so distinct CDR3 sequences, with about 28% as singletons. The source material was a blood sample, sampled at baseline and between days 110 and 120 from a kidney transplant recipient. These receptors all stem from a male patient aged 25-45 years who had COVID-19 and was a kidney transplant recipient. These T cells may partly come from the graft donor.

J is TRBJ1-2 and V is TRBV29-1, with no clear D. CDR1 and CDR2 (germline): SQVTM, ANQGSEA. There are 16 residues in the CDR3. V dropped 4 bases and J dropped 4 bases, with 22 bases sitting between them. The CDR3, as DNA: TGCAGCGTTGTCCAGCCACTAGCATGGAAGACCTATGGCTACACCTTC. Translation gives CSVVQPLAWKTYGYTF.

This clonotype was picked up many times. V usage is TRBV5-4 and J usage is TRBJ2-2; 8 nucleotides line up with TRBD1. The CDR3 runs to 17 residues. Per germline, CDR1 SGHNT and CDR2 YYREEE (reference sequence). V gave up 5 bases and J gave up 3 bases; unmatched junction bases: 12. The CDR3 bases are TGTGCCAGCAGATCCATAGCTGGGACAGGCTACACCGGGGAGCTGTTTTTT. This sequence encodes CASRSIAGTGYTGELFF.

Turning to this clonotype: This may stem from a read error, because a much larger clone lies one nucleotide away. This chain connects TRBV7-3 to TRBJ2-1; 9 nucleotides agree with TRBD1. Germline V gene sequence: CDR1 SGHTA, CDR2 FQGTGA. CDR3 length: 14 residues. This CDR3 is CASSSGQGIDEQLF. The DNA of the CDR3 is TGTGCCAGCAGTTCGGGACAGGGTATCGATGAGCAGCTCTTC.

There are many counts of this clonotype. A junction end diverges from the germline sequence, so it may reflect a read error. The V and J genes are TRBV18 and TRBJ1-2; D is unclear. From germline, CDR1 is KGHSH and CDR2 LQKENI. The CDR3 extends over 13 amino acids. CDR3 nucleotides: TGTGCCGGCTCCACCGGGGAATCGGGAGGCTACACCTTC. Residues: CAGSTGESGGYTF.

This clonotype was counted a few times. The chain couples TRBV5-4 to TRBJ1-1; no definite D call. Germline CDR1 is SGHNT and CDR2 is YYREEE (reference sequence). The CDR3 consists of 13 residues. V lost 2 bases, J lost 1 base, and 6 bases lay in between. The CDR3 DNA reads TGTGCCAGCAGCTTTGCGCGGAACACTGAAGCTTTCTTT. Translated: CASSFARNTEAFF.

This clonotype was observed at least ten times. V and J are TRBV5-6 and TRBJ1-2; no definite D call. The CDR3 spans 16 residues. Trimming cost V 7 bases and J 4 bases, with 23 bases left between them. Germline CDR1 and CDR2: SGHDT and YYEEEE. CDR3 sequence reads: CASYYRNSRKTYGYTF. The CDR3 coding sequence is TGTGCCAGCTATTATCGCAATAGTCGAAAGACCTATGGCTACACCTTC.

This clonotype was picked up a small number of times. CDR3: CASSQSLTGTGWANYGYTF. CDR3 nucleotides: TGTGCCAGCAGCCAATCTTTAACCGGGACAGGGTGGGCTAACTATGGCTACACCTTC. This sequence joins TRBV4-2 and TRBJ1-2; 9 nucleotides agree with TRBD1. Germline CDR1 and CDR2: LGHNA and YNFKEQ. The CDR3 is made up of 19 amino acids. With V trimmed by 2 bases and J by 0 bases, 13 bases remained unmatched.

This clonotype was seen repeatedly, ten times or more. The CDR3 DNA sequence: TGCGCCAGCAGTGTGGCTAGCTCCGGGGCTGAGCAGTTCTTC. As protein: CASSVASSGAEQFF. The chain has TRBV10-2 and TRBJ2-1, with D perhaps being TRBD1 or TRBD2 (5 bases each). Germline V CDR1 and CDR2: WSHSY, SAAADI. The CDR3 sequence is 14 residues long. Trimming pared 4 bases from V and 9 bases from J, leaving 16 bases between.

Only one count was recorded for this clonotype. This sequence may be a read error, since a much larger clone differs from it by one base. The chain joins TRBV7-6 to TRBJ2-2; 9 positions match TRBD2. Germline assignment: CDR1 SGHVS and CDR2 FNYEAQ. The CDR3 length is 15 residues. Here the CDR3 DNA reads TGTGCCGGCAGCTTGGGACTAGCTATTTCCGGGGAGCTGTTTTTT. Protein sequence: CAGSLGLAISGELFF.